Listed below are T cell receptor beta chains from one sample, sequenced in a study of regulatory T cells in long-lasting Graves disease. A single record per CDR3 protein comes from TCRdb applying MiXCR to the multiplex PCR reads. This table holds roughly 560,000 distinct CDR3 sequences, about 16% found once. These data were likewise used in another study, on T cells in Graves' hyperthyroidism and ophthalmopathy.

Sequenced here: peripheral blood mononuclear cells (PBMCs), sampled at new diagnosis, from a patient treated with antithyroid drugs. The receptors here all came from a woman aged 40 to 65 with Graves disease. CDR3s include the opening cysteine and the closing phenylalanine or tryptophan. Fields, in order: D gene, clone size, V gene, J gene, CDR3 DNA, CDR3 protein. A D gene is named only where the DNA matches it firmly. Size is omitted from some rows. Given values are once, few, many or a class for expanded clones.

D gene: NA; clone size: few; V gene: TRBV27; J gene: TRBJ2-7; CDR3 DNA: TGTGCCAGCAGTCCCGTGCGGAGCTCCTACGAGCAGTACTTC; CDR3 protein: CASSPVRSSYEQYF
D gene: NA; clone size: many; V gene: TRBV5-4; J gene: TRBJ2-5; CDR3 DNA: TGTGCCAGCAGCTCCCAGGGGACGGGGGAGACCCAGTACTTC; CDR3 protein: CASSSQGTGETQYF
D gene: NA; clone size: many; V gene: TRBV10-3; J gene: TRBJ1-1; CDR3 DNA: TGTGCCATCAGTGAGTCGAGCGGGACGGTTGAAGCTTTCTTT; CDR3 protein: CAISESSGTVEAFF
D gene: NA; clone size: few; V gene: TRBV2; J gene: TRBJ2-5; CDR3 DNA: TGTGCCAGCAGCGCAGGGGCAGAGACCCAGTACTTC; CDR3 protein: CASSAGAETQYF
D gene: TRBD2; clone size: few; V gene: TRBV5-1; J gene: TRBJ2-3; CDR3 DNA: TGCGCCAGCAGCTTGAGCGGGCTAGCGGGCACAGATACGCAGTATTTT; CDR3 protein: CASSLSGLAGTDTQYF
D gene: TRBD2; clone size: many; V gene: TRBV12-3/TRBV12-4; J gene: TRBJ2-7; CDR3 DNA: TGTGCCAGCAGTAACCCACCGGGACTAGTGGGCTACGAGCAGTACTTC; CDR3 protein: CASSNPPGLVGYEQYF
D gene: TRBD1; clone size: NA; V gene: TRBV3-1; J gene: TRBJ1-2; CDR3 DNA: TGTGCCAGCAGCCTACGGGACAGGGGGCCTGGGTTGGGCTACACCTTC; CDR3 protein: CASSLRDRGPGLGYTF
D gene: NA; clone size: NA; V gene: TRBV28; J gene: TRBJ1-5; CDR3 DNA: TGTGCCAGCAGCCAAACAGATCTCTCCGCCAATCAGCCCCAGCATTTT; CDR3 protein: CASSQTDLSANQPQHF
D gene: TRBD2; clone size: few; V gene: TRBV3-1; J gene: TRBJ2-5; CDR3 DNA: TGTGCCAGCAGTCCTAGCGGCCCCCAAGAGACCCAGTACTTC; CDR3 protein: CASSPSGPQETQYF
D gene: NA; clone size: few; V gene: TRBV12-3/TRBV12-4; J gene: TRBJ1-6; CDR3 DNA: TGTGCCAGCAGGCGTTTGGCGGGCGCCCTCCACTTT; CDR3 protein: CASRRLAGALHF
D gene: TRBD1; clone size: many; V gene: TRBV11-2; J gene: TRBJ2-7; CDR3 DNA: TGTGCCAGCAGCCCCCGACAGGGGGCTCCCTACGAGCAGTACTTC; CDR3 protein: CASSPRQGAPYEQYF
D gene: TRBD2; clone size: many; V gene: TRBV6-5; J gene: TRBJ2-5; CDR3 DNA: TGTGCCAGCAGTTACTCGGGACTAGCGGTGTACCAAGAGACCCAGTACTTC; CDR3 protein: CASSYSGLAVYQETQYF
D gene: NA; clone size: many; V gene: TRBV5-1; J gene: TRBJ1-1; CDR3 DNA: TGCGCCAGCAGCTTGGAAAGGGGTGGCACTGAAGCTTTCTTT; CDR3 protein: CASSLERGGTEAFF
D gene: NA; clone size: many; V gene: TRBV7-2; J gene: TRBJ1-1; CDR3 DNA: TGTGCCAGCAGCTTTGTCTACGGACAGAGCACTGAAGCTTTCTTT; CDR3 protein: CASSFVYGQSTEAFF
D gene: NA; clone size: many; V gene: TRBV7-8; J gene: TRBJ2-3; CDR3 DNA: TGTGCCAGCAGCCGGGCGTCGGGATCCTTTGGCACAGATACGCAGTATTTT; CDR3 protein: CASSRASGSFGTDTQYF
D gene: TRBD2; clone size: many; V gene: TRBV20-1; J gene: TRBJ2-3; CDR3 DNA: TGCAGTGCTAGAGTAATGAGCGGGGCTCCCACAGATACGCAGTATTTT; CDR3 protein: CSARVMSGAPTDTQYF
D gene: NA; clone size: many; V gene: TRBV12-3/TRBV12-4; J gene: TRBJ1-1; CDR3 DNA: TGTGCCAGCAGCCCCATAAGGAGGGCTGAAGCTTTCTTT; CDR3 protein: CASSPIRRAEAFF
D gene: TRBD2; clone size: many; V gene: TRBV12-3/TRBV12-4; J gene: TRBJ2-3; CDR3 DNA: TGTGCCAGCACTACGGGACTAGCGGCAGATACGCAGTATTTT; CDR3 protein: CASTTGLAADTQYF
D gene: TRBD1; clone size: many; V gene: TRBV12-5; J gene: TRBJ1-1; CDR3 DNA: TGTGCTAGTGCCGGTCGGCCAGGGGGCAGCGGCACTGAAGCTTTCTTT; CDR3 protein: CASAGRPGGSGTEAFF
D gene: TRBD1; clone size: few; V gene: TRBV10-3; J gene: TRBJ2-1; CDR3 DNA: TGTGCCATCAGGGAGGACAGGGGTTTTAATGAGCAGTTCTTC; CDR3 protein: CAIREDRGFNEQFF
D gene: NA; clone size: many; V gene: TRBV18; J gene: TRBJ1-1; CDR3 DNA: TGTGCCAGCTCCCGGGGTTACCTAGAGAACACTGAAGCTTTCTTT; CDR3 protein: CASSRGYLENTEAFF
D gene: TRBD1; clone size: many; V gene: TRBV5-1; J gene: TRBJ2-2; CDR3 DNA: TGCGCCAGCAGGCCGGGACAGACGAACACCGGGGAGCTGTTTTTT; CDR3 protein: CASRPGQTNTGELFF
D gene: TRBD2; clone size: many; V gene: TRBV7-2; J gene: TRBJ2-7; CDR3 DNA: TGTGCCAGCAGCTTAGAGTTGGGACTAGCGGGGGAGTACGAGCAGTACTTC; CDR3 protein: CASSLELGLAGEYEQYF
D gene: NA; clone size: many; V gene: TRBV12-3/TRBV12-4; J gene: TRBJ1-1; CDR3 DNA: TGTGCCAGCAGGACCACCCGGCCGACTGAAGCTTTCTTT; CDR3 protein: CASRTTRPTEAFF
D gene: NA; clone size: few; V gene: TRBV6-1; J gene: TRBJ2-5; CDR3 DNA: TGTGCCAGCACCCTATCGGGAGCAAAAGAAGAGACCCAGTACTTC; CDR3 protein: CASTLSGAKEETQYF
D gene: NA; clone size: many; V gene: TRBV18; J gene: TRBJ1-2; CDR3 DNA: TGTGCCAGCTCACCAGATAGCGGGAATGGCTACACCTTC; CDR3 protein: CASSPDSGNGYTF
D gene: TRBD1; clone size: NA; V gene: TRBV20-1; J gene: TRBJ1-4; CDR3 DNA: TGCAGTGCTCGTACCGGGACAGGGTTTGAAAAACTGTTTTTT; CDR3 protein: CSARTGTGFEKLFF
D gene: NA; clone size: NA; V gene: TRBV19; J gene: TRBJ2-3; CDR3 DNA: TGTGCCAGTAGTATAGCCTACAGGGAGTCAGATACGCAGTATTTT; CDR3 protein: CASSIAYRESDTQYF
D gene: NA; clone size: NA; V gene: TRBV6-1; J gene: TRBJ1-1; CDR3 DNA: TGTGCCAGCAGCACTGGACAGTACACTGAAGCTTTCTTT; CDR3 protein: CASSTGQYTEAFF
D gene: NA; clone size: many; V gene: TRBV3-1; J gene: TRBJ1-1; CDR3 DNA: TGTGCCAGCAGCCAAGTAGGGGGTGAAGTAGAAGCTTTCTTT; CDR3 protein: CASSQVGGEVEAFF
D gene: NA; clone size: NA; V gene: TRBV28; J gene: TRBJ2-7; CDR3 DNA: TGTGCCACCCGTCCCTACGAGCAGTACTTC; CDR3 protein: CATRPYEQYF
D gene: NA; clone size: NA; V gene: TRBV10-3; J gene: TRBJ2-1; CDR3 DNA: TGTGCCATCAGGCCGGGGGGCGCAAGTGGTGAGCAGTTCTTC; CDR3 protein: CAIRPGGASGEQFF
D gene: NA; clone size: many; V gene: TRBV6-5; J gene: TRBJ1-1; CDR3 DNA: TGTGCCAGCAGTTCCCACAGTCAACCGGGAACTGAAGCTTTCTTT; CDR3 protein: CASSSHSQPGTEAFF
D gene: TRBD1; clone size: many; V gene: TRBV11-3; J gene: TRBJ2-7; CDR3 DNA: TGTGCCAGCAGCAAGGCAGGGGGCACCTACGAGCAGTACTTC; CDR3 protein: CASSKAGGTYEQYF
D gene: NA; clone size: many; V gene: TRBV20-1; J gene: TRBJ1-6; CDR3 DNA: TGCAGTGGTGGCAGCTCCTATAATTCACCCCTCCACTTT; CDR3 protein: CSGGSSYNSPLHF
D gene: TRBD1; clone size: few; V gene: TRBV11-2; J gene: TRBJ2-5; CDR3 DNA: TGTGCCAGCACCCCCGGGACAGTGGAGACCCAGTACTTC; CDR3 protein: CASTPGTVETQYF
D gene: NA; clone size: NA; V gene: TRBV6-5; J gene: TRBJ2-3; CDR3 DNA: TGTGCCAGCAGTTACTCGGGGCGGGGCGTTACGCAGTATTTT; CDR3 protein: CASSYSGRGVTQYF
D gene: NA; clone size: many; V gene: TRBV15; J gene: TRBJ1-1; CDR3 DNA: TGTGCCACCAGCAGAGATTGGCACACTGAAGCTTTCTTT; CDR3 protein: CATSRDWHTEAFF
D gene: TRBD1; clone size: NA; V gene: TRBV12-3/TRBV12-4; J gene: TRBJ2-3; CDR3 DNA: TGTGCCAGCTATCTGACAGGGGGCGTAGATACGCAGTATTTT; CDR3 protein: CASYLTGGVDTQYF
D gene: NA; clone size: NA; V gene: TRBV12-3/TRBV12-4; J gene: TRBJ2-5; CDR3 DNA: TGTGCCAGCAAACATCCCGGTTGGGAGACCCAGTACTTC; CDR3 protein: CASKHPGWETQYF
D gene: NA; clone size: many; V gene: TRBV29-1; J gene: TRBJ1-3; CDR3 DNA: TGCAGCGTTGTGGGCATCTCTGGAAACACCATATATTTT; CDR3 protein: CSVVGISGNTIYF
D gene: TRBD1; clone size: many; V gene: TRBV3-1; J gene: TRBJ2-7; CDR3 DNA: TGTGCCAGCAGCCAAGGGGACAGTTCCTACGAGCAGTACTTC; CDR3 protein: CASSQGDSSYEQYF
D gene: TRBD2; clone size: NA; V gene: TRBV4-1; J gene: TRBJ2-1; CDR3 DNA: TGCGCCAGCAGCCAAGGGGTTAGCGGGGGGGACAATGAGCAGTTCTTC; CDR3 protein: CASSQGVSGGDNEQFF
D gene: NA; clone size: few; V gene: TRBV4-1; J gene: TRBJ1-1; CDR3 DNA: TGCGCCAGCAGCCACATCGTGGGGTCAGCTTTCTTT; CDR3 protein: CASSHIVGSAFF
D gene: NA; clone size: NA; V gene: TRBV6-1; J gene: TRBJ2-2; CDR3 DNA: TGTGCCAGCAGGACAGACCCGAACACCGGGGAGCTGTTTTTT; CDR3 protein: CASRTDPNTGELFF